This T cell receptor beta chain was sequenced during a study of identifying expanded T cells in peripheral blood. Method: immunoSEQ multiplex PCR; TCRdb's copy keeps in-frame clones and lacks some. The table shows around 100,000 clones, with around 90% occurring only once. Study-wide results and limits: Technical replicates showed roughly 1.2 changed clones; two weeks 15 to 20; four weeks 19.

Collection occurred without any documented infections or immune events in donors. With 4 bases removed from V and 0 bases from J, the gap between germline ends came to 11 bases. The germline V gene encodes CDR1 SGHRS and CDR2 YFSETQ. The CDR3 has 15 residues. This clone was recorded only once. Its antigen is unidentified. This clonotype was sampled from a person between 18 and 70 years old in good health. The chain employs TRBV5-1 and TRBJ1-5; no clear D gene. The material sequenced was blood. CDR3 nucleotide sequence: TGCGCCAGCAGCCCGGAGGCAGGTAGCAATCAGCCCCAGCATTTT. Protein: CASSPEAGSNQPQHF.